The next 6 T cell receptor beta chains were all read from a single sample in a study of T cells expressing NK-cell markers. TCRdb re-called the 5' RACE reads and gives one entry per CDR3 protein, without DNA. This sample's table reports roughly 380,000 distinct CDR3 sequences. Sequenced: blood T cells: a sorted CD56 or NKG2C T cell subset, CD4+ or CD8+ T cells, or bulk PBMC T cells (not recorded which). These receptor sequences come from a man between 18 and 69 years old in good health.

This chain uses TRBV20-1 with TRBJ1-5; the TCRdb D gene call, TRBD1, has no DNA to confirm it. CDR1 and CDR2 from the germline V gene are DFQATT and SNEGSKA (reference sequence). The CDR3 runs 16 residues. CDR3 sequence: CSASLGGIFSNQPQHF.

This chain uses TRBV3-1 with TRBJ1-6; there is no DNA to check the TCRdb D call of TRBD1. CDR3 length equals 16 residues. The germline V gene encodes CDR1 LGHDT and CDR2 YNNKEL (reference sequence). The CDR3 spells CASKTQGTSYNSPLHF. The full variable domain, rest sourced from reference TRBV3-1 and TRBJ1-6, is DTAVSQTPKYLVTQMGNDKSIKCEQNLGHDTMYWYKQDSKKFLKIMFSYNNKELIINETVPNRFSPKSPDKAHLNLHINSLELGDSAVYFCASKTQGTSYNSPLHFGNGTRLTVT.

This chain links TRBV20-1 with TRBJ2-7. Germline lookup yields CDR1 DFQATT and CDR2 SNEGSKA (reference sequence). The CDR3 is 14 residues long. The CDR3: CSASSRQGFYEQYF.

The chain is built from TRBV12-3 or TRBV12-4 and TRBJ1-5. This CDR3 has 17 amino acids. Here the CDR3 reads CASSPGSGQRGGQPQHF.

The V gene is TRBV6-5, the J gene TRBJ1-5; TCRdb's assignment of TRBD1 cannot be checked, as there is no DNA. In germline, CDR1 is MNHEY, CDR2 SVGAGI. The length of the CDR3 is 12 residues. The CDR3 loop is CASTTGTLPQHF.

The chain is built from TRBV7-3 and TRBJ1-3; TCRdb's D gene call, TRBD1, goes unchecked for lack of DNA. Per the germline V gene, CDR1 is SGHTA and CDR2 is FQGTGA. The CDR3 runs 13 residues. The chain's CDR3 is CASPRGQRNTIYF.